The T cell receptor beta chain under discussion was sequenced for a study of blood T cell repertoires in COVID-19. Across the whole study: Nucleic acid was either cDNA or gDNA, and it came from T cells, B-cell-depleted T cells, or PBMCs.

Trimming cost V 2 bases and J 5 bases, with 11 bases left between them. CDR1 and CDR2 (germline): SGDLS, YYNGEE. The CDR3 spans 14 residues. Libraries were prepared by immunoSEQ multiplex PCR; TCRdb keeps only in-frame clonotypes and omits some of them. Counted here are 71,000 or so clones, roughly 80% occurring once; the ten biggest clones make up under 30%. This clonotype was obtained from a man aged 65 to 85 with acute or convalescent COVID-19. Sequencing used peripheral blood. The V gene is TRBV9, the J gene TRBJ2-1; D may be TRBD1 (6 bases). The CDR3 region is CASSVGQQDNEQFF. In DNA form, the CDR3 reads TGTGCCAGCAGCGTGGGACAACAGGACAATGAGCAGTTCTTC.